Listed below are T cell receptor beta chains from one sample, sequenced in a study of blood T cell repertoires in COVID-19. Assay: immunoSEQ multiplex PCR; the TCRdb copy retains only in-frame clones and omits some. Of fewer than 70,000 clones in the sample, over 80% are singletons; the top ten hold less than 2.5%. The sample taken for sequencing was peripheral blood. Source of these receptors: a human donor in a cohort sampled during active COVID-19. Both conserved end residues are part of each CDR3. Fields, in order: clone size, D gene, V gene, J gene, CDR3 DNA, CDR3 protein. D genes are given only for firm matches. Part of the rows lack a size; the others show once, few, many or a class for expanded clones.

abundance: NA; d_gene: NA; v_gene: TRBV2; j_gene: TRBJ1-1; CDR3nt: TGTGCCATTGGCGGGAACACTGAAGCTTTCTTT; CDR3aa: CAIGGNTEAFF
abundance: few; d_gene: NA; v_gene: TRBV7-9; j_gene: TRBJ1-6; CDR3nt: TGTGCCAGCAGCCGGGCCCAGGGTAATTCACCCCTCCACTTT; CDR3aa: CASSRAQGNSPLHF
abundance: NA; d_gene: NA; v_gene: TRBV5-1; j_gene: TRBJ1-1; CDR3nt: TGCGCCAGCAGCTTGACAGGGAGGGTGAGGGATGAAGCTTTCTTT; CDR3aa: CASSLTGRVRDEAFF
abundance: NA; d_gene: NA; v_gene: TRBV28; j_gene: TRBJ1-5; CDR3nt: TGTGCCAGCCGCATGGGAGGGCAGCCCCAGCATTTT; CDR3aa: CASRMGGQPQHF
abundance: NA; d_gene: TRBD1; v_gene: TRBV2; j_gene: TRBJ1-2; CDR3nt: TGTGCCAGCAGTGAAAGGGGACAGGGTAATGGCTACACCTTC; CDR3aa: CASSERGQGNGYTF
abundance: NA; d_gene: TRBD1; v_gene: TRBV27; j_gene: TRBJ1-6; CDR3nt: TGTGCCAGCAGTCCCCGGACAGGGACCCCCTATAATTCACCCCTCCACTTT; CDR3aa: CASSPRTGTPYNSPLHF
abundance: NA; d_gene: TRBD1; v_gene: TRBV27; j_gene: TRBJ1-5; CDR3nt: TGTGCCAGCCGACCTACAGGGGACGGAGCATGGCAGCCCCAGCATTTT; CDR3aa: CASRPTGDGAWQPQHF
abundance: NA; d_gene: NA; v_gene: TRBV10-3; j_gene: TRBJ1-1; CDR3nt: TGTGCCATCAGTGAGTCCGGGGCTGAAGCTTTCTTT; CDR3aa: CAISESGAEAFF
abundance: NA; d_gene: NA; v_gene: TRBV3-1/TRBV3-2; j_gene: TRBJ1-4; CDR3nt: TGTGCCAGCAGCCAAGATTATCCGGTTTACCTGTTTTTT; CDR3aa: CASSQDYPVYLFF
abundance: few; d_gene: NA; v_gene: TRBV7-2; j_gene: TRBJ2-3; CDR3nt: TGTGCCAGCAGGGAAAGGGGCGGGGCAGATACGCAGTATTTT; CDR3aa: CASRERGGADTQYF
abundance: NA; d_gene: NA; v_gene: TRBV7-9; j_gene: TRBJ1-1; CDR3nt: TGTGCCAGCTTTAGCACTCTCGGAGGGGCCACTGAAGCTTTCTTT; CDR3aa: CASFSTLGGATEAFF
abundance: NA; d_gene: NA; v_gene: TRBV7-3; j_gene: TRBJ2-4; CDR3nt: TGTGCCAGCAGCTTAACTAGCGGAGTAGCCAAAAACATTCAGTACTTC; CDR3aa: CASSLTSGVAKNIQYF
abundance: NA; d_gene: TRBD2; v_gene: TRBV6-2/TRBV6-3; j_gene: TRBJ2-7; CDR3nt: TGTGCCAGCAGTACAGTCACCGGGACTAGCTTCTACGAGCAGTACTTC; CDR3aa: CASSTVTGTSFYEQYF
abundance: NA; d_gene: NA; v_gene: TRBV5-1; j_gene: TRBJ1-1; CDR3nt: TGCGCCAGCAGCTTTCAGTTGAACACTGAAGCTTTCTTT; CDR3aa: CASSFQLNTEAFF
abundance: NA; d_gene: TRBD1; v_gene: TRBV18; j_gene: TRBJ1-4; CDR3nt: TGTGCCAGCTCACCGGATTTTCCGGGACAGACTAATGAAAAACTGTTTTTT; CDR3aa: CASSPDFPGQTNEKLFF
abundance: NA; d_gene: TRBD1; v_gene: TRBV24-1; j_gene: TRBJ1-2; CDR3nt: TGTGCCACCAGTGATCCGCAGGACAGGGGGCATAGCTACACCTTC; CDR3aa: CATSDPQDRGHSYTF
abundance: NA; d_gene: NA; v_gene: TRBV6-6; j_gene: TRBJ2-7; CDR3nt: TGTGCCAGCTCTACTAGGGACGAGCAGTACTTC; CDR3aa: CASSTRDEQYF
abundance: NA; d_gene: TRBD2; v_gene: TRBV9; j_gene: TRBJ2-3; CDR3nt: TGTGCCAGCAGCGTAGGTGTCCTAGCGGGGTCGACTAGCACAGATACGCAGTATTTT; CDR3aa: CASSVGVLAGSTSTDTQYF
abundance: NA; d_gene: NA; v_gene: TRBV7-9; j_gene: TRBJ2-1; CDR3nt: TGTGCCAGCAGCGGGTTGACTAGGAGGGACAATGAGCAGTTCTTC; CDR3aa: CASSGLTRRDNEQFF
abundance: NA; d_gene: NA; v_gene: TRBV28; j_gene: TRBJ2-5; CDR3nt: TGTGCCAGCAGTTTTTATCAGCGGAGGGAGACCCAGTACTTC; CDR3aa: CASSFYQRRETQYF
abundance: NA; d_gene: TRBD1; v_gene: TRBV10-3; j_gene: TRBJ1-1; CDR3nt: TGTGCCATCAGCAGTAGGGGGCGGAACACTGAAGCTTTCTTT; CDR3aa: CAISSRGRNTEAFF
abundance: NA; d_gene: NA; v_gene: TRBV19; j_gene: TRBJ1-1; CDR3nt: TGTGCCAGTAGGGACAGAGTGAACACTGAAGCTTTCTTT; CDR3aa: CASRDRVNTEAFF
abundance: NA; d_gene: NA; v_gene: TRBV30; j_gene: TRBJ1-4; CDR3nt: TGTGCCTGGAGTGGACGGGCTAATGAAAAACTGTTTTTT; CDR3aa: CAWSGRANEKLFF
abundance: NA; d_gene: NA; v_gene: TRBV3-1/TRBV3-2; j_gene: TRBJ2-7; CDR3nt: TGTGCCAGCAGCCAACGGGGATACGAGCAGTACTTC; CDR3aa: CASSQRGYEQYF
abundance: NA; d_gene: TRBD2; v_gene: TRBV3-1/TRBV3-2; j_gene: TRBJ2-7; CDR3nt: TGTGCCAGCAGCCAGACTAGCGCCGACTCCTACGAGCAGTACTTC; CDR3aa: CASSQTSADSYEQYF
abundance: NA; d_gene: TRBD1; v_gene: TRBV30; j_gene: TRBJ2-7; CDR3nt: TGTGCCTGGAGTGTACGACAAGGGACAGGGCCCTACGAGCAGTACTTC; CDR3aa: CAWSVRQGTGPYEQYF
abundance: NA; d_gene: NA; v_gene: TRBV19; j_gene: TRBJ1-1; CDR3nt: TGTGCCAGTAGTATAGGGGTCGCGGGGAACACTGAAGCTTTCTTT; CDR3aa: CASSIGVAGNTEAFF
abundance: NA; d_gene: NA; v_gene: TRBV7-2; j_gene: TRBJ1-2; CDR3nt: TGTGCCAGCAGCCAGAACTATGGCTACACCTTC; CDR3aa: CASSQNYGYTF
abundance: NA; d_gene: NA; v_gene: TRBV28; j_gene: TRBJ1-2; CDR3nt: TGTGCCAGCAGTTTGGGGAGGGCGGTCTATGGCTACACCTTC; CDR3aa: CASSLGRAVYGYTF
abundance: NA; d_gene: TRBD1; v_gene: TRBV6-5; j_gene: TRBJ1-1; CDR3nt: TGTGCCAGCATCGCCCGGACAGGAAAATTTGAAGCTTTCTTT; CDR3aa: CASIARTGKFEAFF
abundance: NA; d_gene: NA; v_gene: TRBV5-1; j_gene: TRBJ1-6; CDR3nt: TGCGCCAGCAGCTTGGAAGGAGGGGTTAATTCACCCCTCCACTTT; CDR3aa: CASSLEGGVNSPLHF
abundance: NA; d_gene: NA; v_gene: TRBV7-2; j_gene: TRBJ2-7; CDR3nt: TGTGCCAGCAGCTTGTCAACTCAAAGCTCCTACGAGCAGTACTTC; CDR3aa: CASSLSTQSSYEQYF
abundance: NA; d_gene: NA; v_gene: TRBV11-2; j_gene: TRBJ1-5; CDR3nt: TGTGCCAGCAGCAGATCAGAAACAGAGAATCAGCCCCAGCATTTT; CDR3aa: CASSRSETENQPQHF
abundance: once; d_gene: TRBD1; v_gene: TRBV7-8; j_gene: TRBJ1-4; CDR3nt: TGTGCCAGCAGCTTGGGACAGGGCTTTGAAAAACTGTTTTTT; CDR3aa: CASSLGQGFEKLFF
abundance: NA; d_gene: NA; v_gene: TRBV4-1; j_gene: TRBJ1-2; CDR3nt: TGCGCCAGCAGCCAAGGGGGAGGGCAGGCGAAATATGGCTACACCTTC; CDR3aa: CASSQGGGQAKYGYTF
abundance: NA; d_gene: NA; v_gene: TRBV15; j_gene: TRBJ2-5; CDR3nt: TGTGCCACCAGCAGAGACAGGGGGGAAGAGACCCAGTACTTC; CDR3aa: CATSRDRGEETQYF
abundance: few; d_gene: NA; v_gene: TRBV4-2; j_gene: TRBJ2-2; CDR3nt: TGTGCCAGCAGCCAAGATGTCCAGACGAACACCGGGGAGCTGTTTTTT; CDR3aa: CASSQDVQTNTGELFF
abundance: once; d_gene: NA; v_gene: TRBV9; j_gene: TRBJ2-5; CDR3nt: TGTGCCAGCAGCGTTAGAGGGCTAGAGACCCAGTACTTC; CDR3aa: CASSVRGLETQYF
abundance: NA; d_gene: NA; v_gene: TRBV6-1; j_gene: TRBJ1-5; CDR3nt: TGTGCCAGCAGTGTCCGACGGCCGACAAGCAATCAGCCCCAGCATTTT; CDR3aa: CASSVRRPTSNQPQHF
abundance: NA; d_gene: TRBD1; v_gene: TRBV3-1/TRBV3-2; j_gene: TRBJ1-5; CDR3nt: TGTGCCAGCAGCCAAAACAGGGGGCATCAGCCCCAGCATTTT; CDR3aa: CASSQNRGHQPQHF
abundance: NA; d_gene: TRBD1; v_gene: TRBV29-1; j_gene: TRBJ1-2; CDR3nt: TGCAGCGTTGATAAGGGGGCCAGCTATGGCTACACCTTC; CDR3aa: CSVDKGASYGYTF
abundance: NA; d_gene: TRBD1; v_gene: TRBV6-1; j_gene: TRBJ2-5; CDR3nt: TGTGCCAGCAGTGAAGAGGGGGCCCAAGAGACCCAGTACTTC; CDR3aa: CASSEEGAQETQYF
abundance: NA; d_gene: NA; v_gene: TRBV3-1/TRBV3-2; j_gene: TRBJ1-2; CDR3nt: TGTGCCAGCAGCCAAGGGCTGAATGGCTACACCTTC; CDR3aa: CASSQGLNGYTF
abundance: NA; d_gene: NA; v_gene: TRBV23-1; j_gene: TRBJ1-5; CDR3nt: TGCGCCAGCAGTCCCGAAGGGGTCAGCAATCAGCCCCAGCATTTT; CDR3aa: CASSPEGVSNQPQHF
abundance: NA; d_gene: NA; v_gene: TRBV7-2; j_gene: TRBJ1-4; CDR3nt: TGTGCCAGCAGCTTAGGGCCAGCTAATGAAAAACTGTTTTTT; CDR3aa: CASSLGPANEKLFF
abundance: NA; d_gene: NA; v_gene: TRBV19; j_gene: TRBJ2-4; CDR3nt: TGTGCCAGTGCCCAAGGGGCCGTAGCCAAAAACATTCAGTACTTC; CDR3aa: CASAQGAVAKNIQYF
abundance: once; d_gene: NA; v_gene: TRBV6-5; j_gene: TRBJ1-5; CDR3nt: TGTGCCAGCATCCAGGGTAGTAATCAGCCCCAGCATTTT; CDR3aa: CASIQGSNQPQHF
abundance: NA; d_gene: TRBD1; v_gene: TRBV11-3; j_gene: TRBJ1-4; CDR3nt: TGTGCCAGCAGCTTATCGAGGACAGGGAGGGTGAAGGCAACTAATGAAAAACTGTTTTTT; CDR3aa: CASSLSRTGRVKATNEKLFF
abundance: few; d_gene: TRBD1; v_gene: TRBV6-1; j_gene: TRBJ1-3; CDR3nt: TGTGCCAGCAGTGAATATGGGACAGTCAGGCGTCCTGGAAACACCATATATTTT; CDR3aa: CASSEYGTVRRPGNTIYF
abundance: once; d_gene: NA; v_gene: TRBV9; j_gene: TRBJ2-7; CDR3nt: TGTGCCAGCAGCGCTATGGGGGGAGAAACCTACGAGCAGTACTTC; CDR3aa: CASSAMGGETYEQYF
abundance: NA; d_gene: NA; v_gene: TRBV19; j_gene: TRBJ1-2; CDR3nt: TGTGCCAGTAGTATAGTTGGAGTGTACTATGGCTACACCTTC; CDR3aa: CASSIVGVYYGYTF
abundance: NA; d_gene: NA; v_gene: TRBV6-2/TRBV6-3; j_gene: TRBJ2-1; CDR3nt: TGTGCCAGCAGTTACCGGTGGGGGCACAATGAGCAGTTCTTC; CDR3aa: CASSYRWGHNEQFF
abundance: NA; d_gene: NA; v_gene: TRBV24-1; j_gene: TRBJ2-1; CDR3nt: TGTGCCACCAGTGATCACTCAGGTTGGGCAGCACCGAATGAGCAGTTCTTC; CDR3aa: CATSDHSGWAAPNEQFF